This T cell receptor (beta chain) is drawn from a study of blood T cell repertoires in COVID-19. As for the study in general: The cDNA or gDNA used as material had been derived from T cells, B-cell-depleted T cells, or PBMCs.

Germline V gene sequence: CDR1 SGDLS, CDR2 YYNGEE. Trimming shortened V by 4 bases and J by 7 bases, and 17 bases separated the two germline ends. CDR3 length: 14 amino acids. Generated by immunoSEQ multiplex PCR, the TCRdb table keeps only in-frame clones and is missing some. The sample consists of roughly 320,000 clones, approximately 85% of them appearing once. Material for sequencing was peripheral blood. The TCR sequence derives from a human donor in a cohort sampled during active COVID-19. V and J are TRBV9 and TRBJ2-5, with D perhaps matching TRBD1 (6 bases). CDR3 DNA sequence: TGTGCCAGCAGCAGCCATGGGGGCCTGGTGACCCAGTACTTC. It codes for CASSSHGGLVTQYF.